This passage covers 24 T cell receptor beta chains from one sample sequenced in a study of T cell repertoires in cytomegalovirus infection (dated by TCRdb to about 2019). These receptors have no identified antigens. Taken with the paper, the label for treatment or condition translates to: in vitro stimulation with specific CMV peptide epitopes to enrich CMV-specific T cells. Sequenced using an Illumina HiSeq 1500. Using fastp at Q25 and MiXCR, TCRdb reprocessed the public reads and kept productive beta chains. Every entry covers one CDR3 protein and lists the most common genes and DNA from its rows. The sample profile shows about 830,000 distinct CDR3 sequences; about 33% of them were found once. Approximately 13% of the sample rests with the top ten. Sequenced material: cultured CD8+ T cells from PBMCs, taken from culture after CMV antigen stimulation. The source is a human donor in good health (CMV status not recorded). Some clones in this sample may be carry-over from other donors' samples.

This chain links TRBV24-1 with TRBJ2-2, with D hard to call. The CDR3 is 14 residues long. The V end was cut by 6 bases, the J end by 1 base, with 8 bases between. Germline V gene lookup returns CDR1 KGHDR and CDR2 SFDVKD. The CDR3 DNA reads as TGTGCCACCAGTAACAGACAGAACACCGGGGAGCTGTTTTTT. It is translated as CATSNRQNTGELFF.

This sequence joins TRBV7-9 and TRBJ1-1; no reliable D call. The germline V and J ends were trimmed by 5 bases and 3 bases, with 16 bases remaining between them. The CDR3 extends over 15 amino acids. Germline V gene sequence: CDR1 SEHNR, CDR2 FQNEAQ (reference sequence). The CDR3 DNA reads TGTGCCAGCAGCGACTACGGGTCAGTCGACACTGAAGCTTTCTTT. It specifies CASSDYGSVDTEAFF. The variable domain in full, with the rest retrieved from reference TRBV7-9 and TRBJ1-1, is DTGVSQNPRHKITKRGQNVTFRCDPISEHNRLYWYRQTLGQGPEFLTYFQNEAQLEKSRLLSDRFSAERPKGSFSTLEIQRTEQGDSAMYLCASSDYGSVDTEAFFGQGTRLTVV.

The table lists this clonotype with many counts. The chain is built from TRBV7-2 and TRBJ1-1; no definite D call. Trimming left V 7 bases short and J 1 base short, with 13 bases between. The CDR3 sequence is 14 residues long. Germline CDR1 is SGHTA and CDR2 is FQGNSA. The CDR3 DNA reads TGTGCCAGCACCTCGGAAAGCGCGAACACTGAAGCTTTCTTT. Protein product: CASTSESANTEAFF.

In this sample, this clonotype turned up a few times. The gene calls are TRBV12-3 or TRBV12-4 and TRBJ1-1; D uncertain. There are 15 residues in the CDR3. Between the trimmed V and J ends, which lost 1 base and 1 base, there was a span of 10 bases. The CDR3 region has the DNA TGTGCCAGCAGTTTAGATGGCAGTTCGAACACTGAAGCTTTCTTT. It specifies CASSLDGSSNTEAFF.

The chain recombines TRBV7-9 with TRBJ1-2; TRBD1 matches 8 bases. There are 16 residues in the CDR3. The V segment lost 6 bases and the J segment 2 bases; nucleotides outside the gene matches: 11. Germline V gene data show CDR1 as SEHNR and CDR2 as FQNEAQ (reference sequence). The CDR3 loop reads CASSLTGGDRNYGYTF. CDR3 nucleotides: TGTGCCAGCAGTCTTACCGGAGGGGACAGGAACTATGGCTACACCTTC.

This clonotype was counted at least ten times. The chain is built from TRBV7-8 and TRBJ1-5, with 8 nucleotides matching TRBD1. V was clipped by 1 base and J by 1 base; unmatched bases: 0. Per the germline V gene, CDR1 is SGHVS and CDR2 is FQNEAQ. The CDR3 is made up of 15 amino acids. CDR3 in DNA: TGTGCCAGCAGCTTAGGGGACAGGAGCAATCAGCCCCAGCATTTT. It translates to CASSLGDRSNQPQHF.

The sample holds a few counts of this clonotype. V and J are TRBV2 and TRBJ2-7; D gene ambiguous. The CDR3 consists of 12 residues. CDR1 SNHLY and CDR2 FYNNEI come from the germline V gene. The V and J ends lost 5 bases and 3 bases respectively, with 8 bases between them. This CDR3 is CASSPVVYEQYF. The CDR3 coding sequence is TGTGCCAGCAGTCCGGTGGTCTACGAGCAGTACTTC. Complete variable domain (other parts from reference TRBV2 and TRBJ2-7): EPEVTQTPSHQVTQMGQEVILRCVPISNHLYFYWYRQILGQKVEFLVSFYNNEISEKSEIFDDQFSVERPDGSNFTLKIRSTKLEDSAMYFCASSPVVYEQYFGPGTRLTVT.

The chain has TRBV19 and TRBJ2-2; D ambiguous. The CDR3 runs to 14 residues. V lost 5 bases and J 6 bases, leaving 13 bases between the germline ends. In germline, CDR1 is LNHDA, CDR2 SQIVND (reference sequence). CDR3 bases: TGTGCCAGTAGTGTCAGTGGGTGGGCCGGGGAGCTGTTTTTT. Its protein is CASSVSGWAGELFF. Full variable domain (rest looked up from reference TRBV19 and TRBJ2-2): DGGITQSPKYLFRKEGQNVTLSCEQNLNHDAMYWYRQDPGQGLRLIYYSQIVNDFQKGDIAEGYSVSREKKESFPLTVTSAQKNPTAFYLCASSVSGWAGELFFGEGSRLTVL.

CDR3 loop: CASSIVGTENIQYF. DNA for the CDR3: TGTGCCAGCAGCATCGTAGGTACCGAAAACATTCAGTACTTC. V usage is TRBV5-6 and J usage is TRBJ2-4; D gene unclear. The CDR3 runs 14 residues. Looked up from germline, CDR1 is SGHDT and CDR2 is YYEEEE. V lost 4 bases to trimming and J lost 5 bases, with 13 bases between them.

At least ten counts were recorded for this clonotype. This rearrangement joins TRBV27 to TRBJ1-4; no clear D. Germline V lookup: CDR1 MNHEY, CDR2 SMNVEV (reference sequence). V was trimmed by 3 bases and J by 0 bases, leaving 8 bases between them. The length of the CDR3 is 15 residues. CDR3 region: CASSFRTATNEKLFF. DNA of the CDR3: TGTGCCAGCAGTTTCCGCACAGCAACTAATGAAAAACTGTTTTTT.

The chain couples TRBV7-9 to TRBJ1-4, with 7 bases aligning to TRBD1. This CDR3 is 17 amino acids long. CDR1 is SEHNR, CDR2 FQNEAQ, per germline (reference sequence). The V gene end was trimmed by 3 bases and the J gene end by 4 bases; junction bases not matched to a gene: 11. The CDR3 spells CASSLSRGRGGNEKLFF. Here the CDR3 DNA reads TGTGCCAGCAGCTTGAGTAGGGGGCGCGGAGGTAATGAAAAACTGTTTTTT.

The V call is TRBV27, the J call TRBJ2-7; D not certain. V was clipped by 5 bases and J by 1 base, with 12 bases between them. Germline V CDR1 and CDR2: MNHEY, SMNVEV (reference sequence). The CDR3 has 14 residues. For the CDR3, the DNA is TGTGCCAGCAGTCTCTCAAGAGAGTCCTACGAGCAGTACGTC. Residues: CASSLSRESYEQYV.

A single count supports this clonotype. A clone one base away is much larger, so this may be a read error. The CDR3, as DNA: TGTGCCACCACCCCGGGGGGGGCCAGGGAGACCCAGGACTTC. Encoded protein: CATTPGGARETQDF. The chain employs TRBV28 and TRBJ2-5, with 8 positions matching TRBD2. Germline loops: CDR1 MDHEN, CDR2 SYDVKM. The CDR3 runs 14 residues.

The chain uses TRBV2 and TRBJ1-2; 10 nucleotides agree with TRBD1. V lost 4 bases to trimming and J lost 6 bases; unmatched junction nucleotides: 5. Germline values: CDR1 SNHLY, CDR2 FYNNEI. The CDR3 extends over 14 amino acids. The CDR3 region is CASSVNGQGDGYTF. The CDR3 DNA is TGTGCCAGCAGTGTCAATGGACAGGGGGATGGCTACACCTTC.

The V call is TRBV9, the J call TRBJ2-1; 8 positions agree with TRBD2. This CDR3 spans 15 amino acids. Germline V gives CDR1 SGDLS, CDR2 YYNGEE. With V trimmed by 6 bases and J by 0 bases, 5 bases remained unmatched. Here the CDR3 reads CASTSGGSSYNEQFF. In DNA form, the CDR3 reads TGTGCCAGCACAAGCGGGGGAAGCTCCTACAATGAGCAGTTCTTC.

V and J are TRBV5-3 and TRBJ2-5, with D perhaps matching TRBD1 or TRBD2 (5 bases each). TRBV5-3 is annotated as an ORF whose role is uncertain. The CDR3 spans 14 residues. V was clipped by 8 bases and J by 3 bases, with 17 bases between them. The CDR3 DNA follows: TGTGCCAGCAGCCAGGGACGGGCGGAAGAGACCCAGTACTTC. Translated: CASSQGRAEETQYF.

A few counts support this clonotype. The V and J genes are TRBV6-5 and TRBJ2-1, with TRBD1 as a possible D gene (6 bases). V lost 2 bases to trimming and J lost 3 bases, with 11 bases between them. This CDR3 has 15 amino acids. Germline CDR1 reads MNHEY; CDR2 reads SVGAGI. In DNA form, the CDR3 reads TGTGCCAGCAGTTACATTGGACAGCTCTACAATGAGCAGTTCTTC. It is translated as CASSYIGQLYNEQFF.

As to this clonotype: Germline is not matched at one junction end, which may reflect a read error. V usage is TRBV7-6 and J usage is TRBJ2-1; TRBD2 aligns across 11 bases. The length of the CDR3 is 15 residues. Germline lookup yields CDR1 SGHVS and CDR2 FNYEAQ. The CDR3 bases are TGTACCAGCAGCTTAAGGACTAGCGGGTACAATGAGCAGTTCTTC. This sequence encodes CTSSLRTSGYNEQFF. Combining the CDR3 with reference TRBV7-6 and TRBJ2-1 gives the whole variable domain GAGVSQSPRYKVTKRGQDVALRCDPISGHVSLYWYRQALGQGPEFLTYFNYEAQQDKSGLPNDRFSAERPEGSISTLTIQRTEQRDSAMYRCTSSLRTSGYNEQFFGPGTRLTVL.

This clonotype was picked up a small number of times. V and J are TRBV7-2 and TRBJ2-3; either TRBD1 or TRBD2 may supply D (6 bases each). Deletions cut 1 base from V and 5 bases from J, with 13 bases between. The CDR3 is made up of 15 amino acids. The germline gives CDR1 SGHTA, CDR2 FQGNSA. DNA for the CDR3: TGTGCCAGCAGCTTAGTTTGGAGGGGGGTAGATACGCAGTATTTT. Its protein product is CASSLVWRGVDTQYF. The entire variable domain, with the rest obtained from reference TRBV7-2 and TRBJ2-3, is as follows: GAGVSQSPSNKVTEKGKDVELRCDPISGHTALYWYRQSLGQGLEFLIYFQGNSAPDKSGLPSDRFSAERTGGSVSTLTIQRTQQEDSAVYLCASSLVWRGVDTQYFGPGTRLTVL.

This chain links TRBV19 with TRBJ2-7; tentatively, D is TRBD1 (5 bases). Trimming removed 5 bases from V and 3 bases from J, with 14 bases in between. CDR1 is LNHDA, CDR2 SQIVND, per germline (reference sequence). The CDR3 is 14 residues long. The CDR3 nucleotides are TGTGCCAGTAGTGCCATGGCAGGGAACTACGAGCAGTACTTC. As protein: CASSAMAGNYEQYF.

The chain couples TRBV12-3 or TRBV12-4 to TRBJ1-1; D is perhaps TRBD1 (6 bases). The CDR3 has 14 amino acids. Between the trimmed V and J ends, which lost 8 bases and 1 base, there was a span of 14 bases. For the CDR3, the DNA is TGTGCCAGCCCGTTGACAGGACGGAACACTGAAGCTTTCTTT. Amino acids: CASPLTGRNTEAFF.

In this sample, this clonotype turned up a few times. The chain uses TRBV6-1 and TRBJ2-7; D possibly corresponds to TRBD1 (6 bases). Germline CDR1 reads MNHNS; CDR2 reads SASEGT. This CDR3 comprises 12 residues. Trimming cost V 7 bases and J 6 bases, with 13 bases left between them. The CDR3 DNA reads TGTGCCAGCACTAACAGGGCGTTCGAGCAGTACGTC. Amino acids: CASTNRAFEQYV.

This clonotype was found a few times. The genes are TRBV7-6 and TRBJ2-5; weak D call: TRBD2 (5 bases). V lost 4 bases, J lost 5 bases, and 14 bases lay in between. CDR3 length: 14 residues. Germline CDR1 reads SGHVS; CDR2 reads FNYEAQ. In DNA form, the CDR3 reads TGTGCCAGCAGCTCCACTAGTTCTCTGGAGACCCAGTACTTC. Protein: CASSSTSSLETQYF.

This clonotype occurred many times. The rearrangement uses TRBV7-9 and TRBJ1-5, with TRBD1 identical over 7 bases. Trimming at V came to 5 bases and at J to 5 bases, leaving 9 bases not matched to a gene. Germline V gives CDR1 SEHNR, CDR2 FQNEAQ (reference sequence). The CDR3 totals 15 residues. CDR3 nucleotide sequence: TGTGCCAGCAGCACCGACAGGGTTCTAGATCAGCCCCAGCATTTT. Protein sequence: CASSTDRVLDQPQHF.